This T cell receptor beta chain was documented in a study of control samples from healthy donors and cancer patients. Using immunoSEQ multiplex PCR, the repertoire was profiled, and TCRdb retains in-frame clones only, with some absent. The table lists 100,000 to 150,000 clones, roughly 84% of them singletons. This CDR3 is 14 amino acids long. The germline V gene has CDR1 SNHLY and CDR2 FYNNEI. Trimming took 6 bases from V and 7 from J; bases not matched to a gene: 10. Material for sequencing was blood. The TCR was taken from a man younger than 35 in good health. The chain recombines TRBV2 with TRBJ1-2; 8 bases match TRBD1. CDR3 DNA: TGTGCCAGCAGCCCTCAGGGACAGGCTGTTGGCTACACCTTC. It yields the protein CASSPQGQAVGYTF.